These 8 T cell receptor beta chains originate from one sample sequenced in a study of cytomegalovirus exposure and HLA in healthy donors. The PCR employed 60 Vbeta primers together with 13 Jbeta primers. The method was immunoSEQ multiplex PCR; TCRdb's version includes in-frame clones alone and lacks a portion of them. The top ten clones hold approximately 6.5% of a sample with 150,000 to 200,000 clones, 75% to 90% of them seen once. Sequenced input: PBMCs. These receptors all come from a male donor in good health and CMV-seropositive.

This clone was counted only a few times. This chain joins TRBV5-1 and TRBJ1-2; TRBD1 aligns across 10 bases. The trim removed 4 bases at V and 3 bases at J, leaving 3 bases unmatched. The length of the CDR3 is 14 residues. Germline assignment: CDR1 SGHRS and CDR2 YFSETQ. The CDR3: CASSTGTGDYGYTF. CDR3 bases: TGCGCCAGCAGCACCGGGACAGGGGACTATGGCTACACCTTC.

The chain recombines TRBV27 with TRBJ2-5, with 12 nucleotides matching TRBD2. The end of the DNA aligns better with TRBJ2-7, so the J call may be wrong. CDR1 and CDR2 from the germline V gene are MNHEY and SMNVEV (reference sequence). The CDR3 has 18 residues. Here the CDR3 reads CASRLRLAGATTSYEQYF. The CDR3 region has the DNA TGTGCCAGCAGATTAAGACTAGCGGGAGCCACGACTTCCTACGAGCAGTACTTC.

Concerning this clone itself: The same CDR3 is also encoded by other DNA sequences in this sample. This chain joins TRBV5-1 and TRBJ2-7; 7 bases fit TRBD2. The V gene's germline CDR1 is SGHRS and CDR2 YFSETQ. The V segment lost 5 bases and the J segment 2 bases; nucleotides outside the gene matches: 1. The length of the CDR3 is 12 residues. In DNA form, the CDR3 reads TGCGCCAGCAGTGGGGGGGCCTACGAGCAGTACTTC. Its protein product is CASSGGAYEQYF.

This chain connects TRBV7-3 to TRBJ1-6; D gene unclear. This CDR3 region has 14 residues. Per germline, CDR1 SGHTA and CDR2 FQGTGA. Trimming stripped 3 bases from V and 0 bases from J, with 3 bases between. The CDR3 region has the DNA TGTGCCAGCAGCTTCGGCTCCTATAATTCACCCCTCCACTTT. Residues: CASSFGSYNSPLHF.

This clone has only one observation. The rearrangement links TRBV11-1 to TRBJ2-6; D remains unclear. Trimming removed 5 bases from V and 2 bases from J, with 13 bases in between. The CDR3 contains 16 residues. The germline V gene encodes CDR1 SGHAT and CDR2 FQDESV (reference sequence). CDR3 nucleotides: TGTGCCAGCAGCCCGACTGTCTCTCCTGGGGCCAACGTCCTGACTTTC. This gives the protein CASSPTVSPGANVLTF.

The rearrangement joins TRBV9 to TRBJ2-7, with 8 bases fitting TRBD2. The V and J ends lost 3 bases and 6 bases, in that order; junction bases with no gene match: 2. The germline V gene has CDR1 SGDLS and CDR2 YYNGEE. The CDR3 is 12 residues long. The CDR3 loop reads CASSAGTSEQYF. The CDR3 bases are TGTGCCAGCAGCGCGGGGACTAGCGAGCAGTACTTC.

The chain is built from TRBV6-5 and TRBJ1-4; D is unclear. CDR1 is MNHEY, CDR2 SVGAGI, per germline. The CDR3 consists of 13 residues. Trimming removed 6 bases from V and 6 bases from J, with 11 bases in between. In nucleotides, the CDR3 is TGTGCCAGCAGCCTGGTTAGATATGAAAAACTGTTTTTT. Translating it yields CASSLVRYEKLFF.

This chain joins TRBV7-6 and TRBJ1-4; possibly TRBD1 for D (5 bases). The length of the CDR3 is 14 residues. The germline V gene has CDR1 SGHVS and CDR2 FNYEAQ. Trimming took 6 bases from V and 5 from J, leaving 13 bases between them. CDR3 nucleotide sequence: TGTGCCAGCAGTCCCCCCGGGGGGAATGAAAAACTGTTTTTT. Its translation: CASSPPGGNEKLFF.